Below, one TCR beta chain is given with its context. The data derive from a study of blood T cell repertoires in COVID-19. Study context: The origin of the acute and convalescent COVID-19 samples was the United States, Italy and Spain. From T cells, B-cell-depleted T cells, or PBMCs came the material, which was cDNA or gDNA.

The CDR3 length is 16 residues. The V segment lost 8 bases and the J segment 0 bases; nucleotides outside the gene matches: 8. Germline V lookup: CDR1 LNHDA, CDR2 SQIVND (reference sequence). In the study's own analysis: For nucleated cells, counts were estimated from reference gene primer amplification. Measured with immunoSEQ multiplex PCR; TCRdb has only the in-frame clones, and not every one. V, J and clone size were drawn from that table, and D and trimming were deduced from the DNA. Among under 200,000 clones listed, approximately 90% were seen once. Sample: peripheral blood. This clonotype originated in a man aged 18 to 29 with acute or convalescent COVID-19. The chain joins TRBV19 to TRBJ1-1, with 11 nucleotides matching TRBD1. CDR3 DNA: TGTGCCAGTGTAAGGACAGGGGGCTTCATGAACACTGAAGCTTTCTTT. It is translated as CASVRTGGFMNTEAFF.